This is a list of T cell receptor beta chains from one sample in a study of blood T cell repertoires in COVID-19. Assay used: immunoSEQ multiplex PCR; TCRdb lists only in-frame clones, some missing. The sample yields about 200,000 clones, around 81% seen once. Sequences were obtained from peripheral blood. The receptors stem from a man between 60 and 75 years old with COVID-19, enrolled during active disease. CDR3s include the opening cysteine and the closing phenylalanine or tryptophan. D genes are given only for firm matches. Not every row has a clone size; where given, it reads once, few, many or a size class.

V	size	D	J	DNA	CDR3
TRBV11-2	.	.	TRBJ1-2	TGTGCCAGCAGCTTAGCTGACAGATCCGCCTATGGCTACACCTTC	CASSLADRSAYGYTF
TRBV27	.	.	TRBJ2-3	TGTGCCAGCAGTTTATCAGGTGGGGGCCCAGATACGCAGTATTTT	CASSLSGGGPDTQYF
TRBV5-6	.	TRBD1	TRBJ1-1	TGTGCCAGCAGCTTGGGGTCAGGGGGGAACACTGAAGCTTTCTTT	CASSLGSGGNTEAFF
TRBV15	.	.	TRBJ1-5	TGTGCCACCAGCAGAGATCCGGGTCAGCCCCAGCATTTT	CATSRDPGQPQHF
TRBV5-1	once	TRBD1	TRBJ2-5	TGCGCCAGCAGCTCTCAGGGGGCGAAGGGAGAGACCCAGTACTTC	CASSSQGAKGETQYF
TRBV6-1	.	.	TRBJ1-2	TGTGCCAGCAGTGAACTGGGGGGAGGCTACACCTTC	CASSELGGGYTF
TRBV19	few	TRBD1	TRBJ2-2	TGTGCCAGTAGTACCTTACCGGGACAGGGACAATCTGGGGAGCTGTTTTTT	CASSTLPGQGQSGELFF
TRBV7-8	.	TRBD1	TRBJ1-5	TGTGCCAGCAGCATTGGGACAGGTGAAAATCAGCCCCAGCATTTT	CASSIGTGENQPQHF
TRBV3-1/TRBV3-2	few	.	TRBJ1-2	TGTGCCAGCAGCCGCCTACAGGGCGGAACTAGCTATGGCTACACCTTC	CASSRLQGGTSYGYTF
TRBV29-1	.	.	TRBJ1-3	TGCAGCGTTGAGGGCCCTCTGTCTCTCCCTGGAAACACCATATATTTT	CSVEGPLSLPGNTIYF
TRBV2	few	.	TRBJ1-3	TGTGCCAGCAACCGACAGCTGGGTGGAAACACCATATATTTT	CASNRQLGGNTIYF
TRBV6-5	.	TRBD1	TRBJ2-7	TGTGCCAGCAGTTACTCTAACAGGGGGGCCTACGAGCAGTACTTC	CASSYSNRGAYEQYF
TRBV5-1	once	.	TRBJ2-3	TGCGCCAGCAGCCAAACTAGCACAGATACGCAGTATTTT	CASSQTSTDTQYF
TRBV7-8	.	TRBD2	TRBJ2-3	TGTGCCAGCAGCTTAGCCTTTTTAGAGCGGGAGGGCACAGATACGCAGTATTTT	CASSLAFLEREGTDTQYF
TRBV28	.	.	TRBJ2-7	TGTGCCAGCAAGGAGGCCCGCGAGCAGTACTTC	CASKEAREQYF
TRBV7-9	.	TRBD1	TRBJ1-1	TGTGCCAGCAGCTTCCAGGGGGCGCGGAACACTGAAGCTTTCTTT	CASSFQGARNTEAFF
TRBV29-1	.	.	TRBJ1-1	TGCAGCGTTCCTCGGACACAGGGAAACACTGAAGCTTTCTTT	CSVPRTQGNTEAFF
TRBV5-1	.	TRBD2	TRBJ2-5	TGCGCCAGCAGCCCAGCGGGAGAGAGGGTGGAGACCCAGTACTTC	CASSPAGERVETQYF
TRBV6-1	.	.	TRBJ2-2	TGTGCCAGCAGTGAAGACCACAACGGGGAGCTGTTTTTT	CASSEDHNGELFF
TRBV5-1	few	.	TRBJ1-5	TGCGCCAGCAGCTTGGGCCCGTCTAATAGCAATCAGCCCCAGCATTTT	CASSLGPSNSNQPQHF
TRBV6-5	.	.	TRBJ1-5	TGTGCCAGCAGTTCCCGGACTGTGAATCAGCCCCAGCATTTT	CASSSRTVNQPQHF
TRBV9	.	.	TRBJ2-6	TGTGCCAGCACCCGAGAGTGGGCCGGCTCTGGGGCCAACGTCCTGACTTTC	CASTREWAGSGANVLTF
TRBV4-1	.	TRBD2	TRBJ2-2	TGCGCCAGCAGCCAAGATCGAACCCTCGGACTAGCGGCCGGGGAGCTGTTTTTT	CASSQDRTLGLAAGELFF
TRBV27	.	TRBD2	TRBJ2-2	TGTGCCAGCAGTTTAAGCGGGGGTAACACCGGGGAGCTGTTTTTT	CASSLSGGNTGELFF
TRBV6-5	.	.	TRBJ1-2	TGTGCCAGCAGTTTACAGGGATTTAACTATGGCTACACCTTC	CASSLQGFNYGYTF
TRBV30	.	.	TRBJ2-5	TGTGCCTGGAGTCCCGGGTCTACGAGAAAAGAGACCCAGTACTTC	CAWSPGSTRKETQYF
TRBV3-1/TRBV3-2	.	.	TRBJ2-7	TGTGCCAGCAGCCAAGATTATTCCGTCTCCTACGAGCAGTACTTC	CASSQDYSVSYEQYF
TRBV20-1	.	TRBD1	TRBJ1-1	TGCAGTGCTAGACAGGGGGCTGAAGCTTTCTTT	CSARQGAEAFF
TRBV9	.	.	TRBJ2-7	TGTGCCAGCAGCCCCCACCTGGACAGAAGTTACGAGCAGTACTTC	CASSPHLDRSYEQYF
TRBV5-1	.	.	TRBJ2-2	TGCGCCAGCAGCCCCAATCGGGGAACTTACACCGGGGAGCTGTTTTTT	CASSPNRGTYTGELFF
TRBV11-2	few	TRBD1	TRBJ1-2	TGTGCCAGCAGCTTAGAGGTGACAGGGTCCAACTATGGCTACACCTTC	CASSLEVTGSNYGYTF
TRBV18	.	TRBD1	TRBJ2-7	TGTGCCAGCTCCCCCGGGCGGACAGGGATCTACGAGCAGTACTTC	CASSPGRTGIYEQYF
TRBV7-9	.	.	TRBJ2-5	TGTGCCAGCACCCCGACAGGGACCCAGTACTTC	CASTPTGTQYF
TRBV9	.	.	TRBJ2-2	TGTGCCAGCAGCGTAGGTTTCGGGGGGAACACCGGGGAGCTGTTTTTT	CASSVGFGGNTGELFF
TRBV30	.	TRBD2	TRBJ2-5	TGTGCCTGGAGTGCCATAGCGGGAGGAGAGACCCAGTACTTC	CAWSAIAGGETQYF
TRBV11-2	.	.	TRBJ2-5	TGTGCCAGCAGCCAGACAGATAACCAAGAGACCCAGTACTTC	CASSQTDNQETQYF
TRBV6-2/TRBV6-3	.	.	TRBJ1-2	TGTGCCAGCAGTTACTCTGTAGATGGCTACACCTTC	CASSYSVDGYTF
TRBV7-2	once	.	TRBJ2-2	TGTGCCAGCAGCTCAATGGGAGGCGGGGAGCTGTTTTTT	CASSSMGGGELFF
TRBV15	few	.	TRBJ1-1	TGTGCCACCAGCAGATCCTCAGGGAGGGGCACTGAAGCTTTCTTT	CATSRSSGRGTEAFF
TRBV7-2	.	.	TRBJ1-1	TGTGCCAGCAGCCCAGGGTTTAGGGCTTTCTTT	CASSPGFRAFF
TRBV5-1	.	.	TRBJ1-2	TGCGCCAGCAGCCCTGACAGGAACTATGGCTACACCTTC	CASSPDRNYGYTF
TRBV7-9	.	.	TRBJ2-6	TGTGCCAGCAGGGACAGATCTGGGGCCAACGTCCTGACTTTC	CASRDRSGANVLTF
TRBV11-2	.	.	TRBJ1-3	TGTGCCAGCAGTGACAAGGCAGGTGGAAACACCATATATTTT	CASSDKAGGNTIYF
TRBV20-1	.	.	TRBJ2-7	TGCAGTGCTAGGACGGGACTCACTCAGTACTTC	CSARTGLTQYF
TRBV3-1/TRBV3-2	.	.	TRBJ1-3	TGTGCCAGCAGCCAGGGAGGGGTCACTGGAAACACCATATATTTT	CASSQGGVTGNTIYF
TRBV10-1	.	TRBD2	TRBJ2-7	TGCGCCAGCAGTGAGTTTACTAGCGGGACCGAGCAGTACTTC	CASSEFTSGTEQYF
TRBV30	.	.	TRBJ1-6	TGTGCCTGGGGGGGCGGTCACGGCGGGTCACCCCTCCACTTT	CAWGGGHGGSPLHF
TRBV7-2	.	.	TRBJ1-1	TGTGCCAGCAGCTTACAGGAGAACACTGAAGCTTTCTTT	CASSLQENTEAFF
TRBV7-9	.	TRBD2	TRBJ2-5	TGTGCCAGCAGCCGCGGCGGGGGGTACCAAGAGACCCAGTACTTC	CASSRGGGYQETQYF
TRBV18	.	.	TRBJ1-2	TGTGCCAGCTCACAAACAGCGGGGGAAGACTATGGCTACACCTTC	CASSQTAGEDYGYTF
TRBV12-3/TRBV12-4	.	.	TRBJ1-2	TGTGCCAGCAGACCCTCCTCAGGGTTCGGCTACACCTTC	CASRPSSGFGYTF
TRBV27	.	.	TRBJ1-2	TGTGCCAGCAGTTTTTCCGGAGTATCCTATGGCTACACCTTC	CASSFSGVSYGYTF
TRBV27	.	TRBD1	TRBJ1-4	TGTGCCAGCAGGGACAGGGTTGCAACTAATGAAAAACTGTTTTTT	CASRDRVATNEKLFF